Below, 14 T cell receptor beta chains from the same sample are listed, as sequenced in a study of T cell repertoires in cytomegalovirus infection. Using its own MiXCR run on the reads, TCRdb lists one record per CDR3 protein. The sample consists of almost 550,000 distinct CDR3 sequences, more than 15% of them appearing once. Sequencing input: CD8+ T cells from PBMCs. All receptors derive from a human donor in good health (CMV status not recorded). Some clones in this sample may be carry-over from other donors' samples.

The chain combines TRBV28 with TRBJ1-2; D call uncertain. Germline CDR1 is MDHEN and CDR2 is SYDVKM. Between the trimmed V and J ends, which lost 6 bases and 3 bases, there was a span of 17 bases. This CDR3 comprises 15 residues. The CDR3 region has the DNA TGTGCCAGCAGCTCGGAGGTGGGGAGTCACTATGGCTACACCTTC. It yields the protein CASSSEVGSHYGYTF.

This clonotype came up a few times. This rearrangement joins TRBV27 to TRBJ2-7, with TRBD2 matching over 12 bases. The CDR3 runs 17 residues. Looked up from germline, CDR1 is MNHEY and CDR2 is SMNVEV (reference sequence). The J segment lost 4 bases and the V segment lost 2 bases, leaving 9 bases of the junction unmatched. CDR3 sequence: CASSLLAGGPRRYEQYF. Written as DNA, the CDR3 is TGTGCCAGCAGTTTACTAGCGGGAGGGCCCAGGAGATACGAGCAGTACTTC.

This clonotype was counted ten times or more. The chain couples TRBV12-3 or TRBV12-4 to TRBJ1-1; 9 bases fit TRBD1. J gave up 7 bases and V 4 bases, and 13 bases lay outside the gene matches. The CDR3 loop spans 16 amino acids. The CDR3 region is CASSSSGTGLPSEAFF. The CDR3 DNA is TGTGCCAGCAGTTCCTCCGGGACAGGGTTGCCCAGTGAAGCTTTCTTT.

The table lists this clonotype with a few counts. The rearrangement links TRBV6-1 to TRBJ2-7; no clear D gene. The germline gives CDR1 MNHNS, CDR2 SASEGT. Trimming left V 7 bases short and J 3 bases short, with 13 bases between. The CDR3 length is 13 residues. This CDR3 is CASIGPQYYEQYF. Here the CDR3 DNA reads TGTGCCAGCATCGGTCCCCAGTACTACGAGCAGTACTTC.

This clonotype was detected ten times or more. In nucleotides, the CDR3 is TGTGCCAGCAGCTTAGGGGTTGAGGGTACGCAGTATTTT. It specifies CASSLGVEGTQYF. J is TRBJ2-3 and V is TRBV7-2, with a weak D call TRBD2 (5 bases). The germline V gene has CDR1 SGHTA and CDR2 FQGNSA. This CDR3 is built from 13 residues. Deletions cut 1 base from V and 8 bases from J, with 10 bases between.

There are many counts of this clonotype. The chain links TRBV7-6 to TRBJ2-1; 7 bases are a match to TRBD2. Germline V gene sequence: CDR1 SGHVS, CDR2 FNYEAQ. The CDR3 extends over 15 amino acids. The J segment lost 5 bases and the V segment lost 2 bases, leaving 6 bases of the junction unmatched. The CDR3 sequence: CASSLTLRGDNEQFF. CDR3 coding DNA: TGTGCCAGCAGCTTAACTCTCCGGGGGGACAATGAGCAGTTCTTC.

This clonotype was observed at least ten times. V is TRBV7-9 and J is TRBJ2-7, with TRBD2 matching 8 bases. Germline-derived CDR1 and CDR2 are SEHNR and FQNEAQ (reference sequence). The CDR3 covers 16 residues. The trim removed 5 bases at V and 1 base at J, leaving 10 bases unmatched. CDR3 in amino acids: CASSRTGRGGSYEQYF. The CDR3 DNA follows: TGTGCCAGCAGCCGGACTGGTCGGGGGGGATCCTACGAGCAGTACTTC. The variable domain in full, with the rest retrieved from reference TRBV7-9 and TRBJ2-7, is DTGVSQNPRHKITKRGQNVTFRCDPISEHNRLYWYRQTLGQGPEFLTYFQNEAQLEKSRLLSDRFSAERPKGSFSTLEIQRTEQGDSAMYLCASSRTGRGGSYEQYFGPGTRLTVT.

This clonotype was observed at least ten times. The chain recombines TRBV12-5 with TRBJ2-3; D uncertain. CDR1 is LGHNT and CDR2 is FRNRAP in the germline V gene. This CDR3 has 12 residues. The germline V and J ends were trimmed by 1 base and 4 bases, with 3 bases remaining between them. The CDR3 nucleotides are TGTGCTAGTGGTTTGGACCCAGATACGCAGTATTTT. Protein product: CASGLDPDTQYF.

In the case of this clonotype: This may stem from a read error, because a much larger clone lies one nucleotide away. CDR3 sequence (DNA): TGTGCCAGCAGCTTCGAACTAGCGGGAGGGCCCCGGAATGAGCAGTTCTTC. Translated, it gives CASSFELAGGPRNEQFF. V and J are TRBV11-1 and TRBJ2-1; 13 bases map to TRBD2. This CDR3 has 17 amino acids. Germline trimming cut 3 bases from V and 7 bases from J; bases unmatched to any gene: 9. Germline V lookup: CDR1 SGHAT, CDR2 FQDESV (reference sequence).

This clonotype has ten or more counts. This chain links TRBV6-5 with TRBJ2-7, with D uncertain. This CDR3 has 13 residues. V was clipped by 6 bases and J by 4 bases, with 13 bases between them. In germline, CDR1 is MNHEY, CDR2 SVGAGI. The CDR3 coding sequence is TGTGCCAGCAGCCTCTCAACCCCTTACGAGCAGTACTTC. This encodes CASSLSTPYEQYF.

This clonotype was found many times. The V gene is TRBV6-1, the J gene TRBJ2-7; a possible D gene is TRBD1 (6 bases). Germline CDR1 MNHNS, CDR2 SASEGT. The CDR3 runs to 15 residues. Trimming removed 4 bases at V and 3 bases at J, with 16 bases between. The CDR3 DNA reads TGTGCCAGCAGTGGGGGGCCGCATCCCAACTACGAGCAGTACTTC. Translation gives CASSGGPHPNYEQYF.

The sample holds many counts of this clonotype. This sequence joins TRBV12-3 or TRBV12-4 and TRBJ2-7, with 8 bases aligning to TRBD1. The CDR3 length is 15 residues. V trimming: 5 bases; J trimming: 4 bases; junction bases outside the gene matches: 10. In nucleotides, the CDR3 is TGTGCCAGCAGTCCCGGGACAGGCACTTTGTACGAGCAGTACTTC. As protein: CASSPGTGTLYEQYF.

This clonotype was detected ten times or more. CDR3 amino acids: CASSPSRGYDGYTF. The CDR3 region has the DNA TGTGCCAGCAGTCCCTCCAGGGGGTATGATGGCTACACCTTC. The chain is built from TRBV27 and TRBJ1-2; the match to TRBD1 covers 7 bases. Germline V lookup: CDR1 MNHEY, CDR2 SMNVEV (reference sequence). J lost 6 bases, V lost 5 bases, and 9 bases had no gene match. This CDR3 comprises 14 residues.

The chain is built from TRBV5-5 and TRBJ2-7, with 8 bases aligning to TRBD1. V was pared by 0 bases and J by 6 bases, with 2 bases of the junction left unmatched. The germline V gene encodes CDR1 SGHKS and CDR2 YYEKEE (reference sequence). The CDR3 contains 13 residues. The CDR3 DNA follows: TGTGCCAGCAGCTTGGTCAGGGGGCGCGAGCAGTACTTC. Amino acids: CASSLVRGREQYF. The full variable domain, completed using reference TRBV5-5 and TRBJ2-7, is DAGVTQSPTHLIKTRGQQVTLRCSPISGHKSVSWYQQVLGQGPQFIFQYYEKEERGRGNFPDRFSARQFPNYSSELNVNALLLGDSALYLCASSLVRGREQYFGPGTRLTVT.